The clone carrying this T cell receptor (beta chain) was detected a few times. The antigen remains unidentified. This sample was taken from a study of read filtering for tumor transcriptome and immune sequencing. Study context: By R-ISS, stages I, II and III held around 8, 15 and 7 patients. Transcriptome libraries were built from DNase-treated RNA. Notes on the study in general: Sorted CD138-negative bone marrow cells were not purified T cells. About 81.9% of IR-seq clonotypes had a single read, yet these held about 3.5% of reads.

This library used roughly 400 ng RNA and molecular barcoded adaptors spanning alpha/delta and beta/gamma chains. Using its own MiXCR run on the reads, TCRdb lists one record per CDR3 protein. The sample shows 100,000 to 150,000 distinct CDR3 sequences, over 10% of them seen only once. Between the trimmed V and J ends, which lost 3 bases and 6 bases, there was a span of 11 bases. Germline assignment: CDR1 KGHSH and CDR2 LQKENI. The CDR3 contains 14 residues. Specimen: a population of CD138-negative cells sorted from bone marrow. This sequence was found in a donor at least 40 years old with multiple myeloma. The rearrangement joins TRBV18 to TRBJ1-4; the D is unclear. CDR3 region: CASSPALGDEKLFF. Written as DNA, the CDR3 is TGTGCCAGCTCACCGGCGCTTGGGGATGAAAAACTGTTTTTT.